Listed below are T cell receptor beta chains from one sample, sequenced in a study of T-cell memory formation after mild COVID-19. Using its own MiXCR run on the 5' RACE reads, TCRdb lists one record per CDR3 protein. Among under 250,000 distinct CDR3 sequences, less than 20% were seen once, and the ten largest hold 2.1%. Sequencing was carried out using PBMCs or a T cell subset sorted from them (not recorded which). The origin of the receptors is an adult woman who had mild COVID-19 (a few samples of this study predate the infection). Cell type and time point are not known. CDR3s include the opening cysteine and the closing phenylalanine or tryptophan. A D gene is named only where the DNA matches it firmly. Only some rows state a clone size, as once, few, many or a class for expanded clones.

DNA: TGTGCCAGCAGCGTCGGTGGGACTAGCTACAATGAGCAGTTCTTC; CDR3: CASSVGGTSYNEQFF; J: TRBJ2-1; size: few; D: TRBD2; V: TRBV9
DNA: TGTGCCAGCAGGCTGAAGGGAGGCGACTATGGCTACACCTTC; CDR3: CASRLKGGDYGYTF; J: TRBJ1-2; size: few; D: NA; V: TRBV5-4
DNA: TGTGCCAGCAGTGCCAGGGGGCGGGCCGGGGAGCTGTTTTTT; CDR3: CASSARGRAGELFF; J: TRBJ2-2; size: NA; D: TRBD1; V: TRBV25-1
DNA: TGTGCCACCCAGCCCCAGGGTGAACACAAGAATCAGCCCCAGCATTTT; CDR3: CATQPQGEHKNQPQHF; J: TRBJ1-5; size: NA; D: NA; V: TRBV7-2
DNA: TGTGCCAGCAGTTCCTGGACAGGTAACGAGCAGTACTTC; CDR3: CASSSWTGNEQYF; J: TRBJ2-7; size: NA; D: TRBD1; V: TRBV6-2/TRBV6-3
DNA: TGCGCCAGCAGCCCGGGGGGCGTTTTACAGTCGGGCTATGGCTACACCTTC; CDR3: CASSPGGVLQSGYGYTF; J: TRBJ1-2; size: NA; D: NA; V: TRBV5-1
DNA: TGCGCCAGCAAATATAGCGGGGGGGCCGTGGAGACCCAGTACTTC; CDR3: CASKYSGGAVETQYF; J: TRBJ2-5; size: NA; D: TRBD2; V: TRBV5-1
DNA: TGTGCCAGCCGTAGAGGGCGGGGGGGGACCTACGAGCAGTACTTC; CDR3: CASRRGRGGTYEQYF; J: TRBJ2-7; size: many; D: TRBD2; V: TRBV6-5
DNA: TGTGCCAGCAGCCAAACCTGGGGGAGCGGTGGCGAGCAGTACTTC; CDR3: CASSQTWGSGGEQYF; J: TRBJ2-7; size: few; D: NA; V: TRBV3-1
DNA: TGTGCCACCAGTTTCGCAGATACGCAGTATTTT; CDR3: CATSFADTQYF; J: TRBJ2-3; size: NA; D: NA; V: TRBV24-1
DNA: TGTGCCAGCAGTCCAGCTAGCGGCAATCAGCCCCAGCATTTT; CDR3: CASSPASGNQPQHF; J: TRBJ1-5; size: few; D: NA; V: TRBV27
DNA: TGCAGTGCCCATAGACTTGAGTACGAGCAGTACTTC; CDR3: CSAHRLEYEQYF; J: TRBJ2-7; size: few; D: NA; V: TRBV20-1
DNA: TGCAGTGCTAGAAGGCTAGCCCGAGAGACCCAGTACTTC; CDR3: CSARRLARETQYF; J: TRBJ2-5; size: NA; D: NA; V: TRBV20-1
DNA: TGTGCCAGCAGCTTGCAACAGTATAGCAATCAGCCCCAGCATTTT; CDR3: CASSLQQYSNQPQHF; J: TRBJ1-5; size: few; D: NA; V: TRBV5-8
DNA: TGTGCCAGCAGCCAAGAGGGACGGGGGGGCCGCGATGAGCAGTTCTTC; CDR3: CASSQEGRGGRDEQFF; J: TRBJ2-1; size: NA; D: TRBD2; V: TRBV4-2